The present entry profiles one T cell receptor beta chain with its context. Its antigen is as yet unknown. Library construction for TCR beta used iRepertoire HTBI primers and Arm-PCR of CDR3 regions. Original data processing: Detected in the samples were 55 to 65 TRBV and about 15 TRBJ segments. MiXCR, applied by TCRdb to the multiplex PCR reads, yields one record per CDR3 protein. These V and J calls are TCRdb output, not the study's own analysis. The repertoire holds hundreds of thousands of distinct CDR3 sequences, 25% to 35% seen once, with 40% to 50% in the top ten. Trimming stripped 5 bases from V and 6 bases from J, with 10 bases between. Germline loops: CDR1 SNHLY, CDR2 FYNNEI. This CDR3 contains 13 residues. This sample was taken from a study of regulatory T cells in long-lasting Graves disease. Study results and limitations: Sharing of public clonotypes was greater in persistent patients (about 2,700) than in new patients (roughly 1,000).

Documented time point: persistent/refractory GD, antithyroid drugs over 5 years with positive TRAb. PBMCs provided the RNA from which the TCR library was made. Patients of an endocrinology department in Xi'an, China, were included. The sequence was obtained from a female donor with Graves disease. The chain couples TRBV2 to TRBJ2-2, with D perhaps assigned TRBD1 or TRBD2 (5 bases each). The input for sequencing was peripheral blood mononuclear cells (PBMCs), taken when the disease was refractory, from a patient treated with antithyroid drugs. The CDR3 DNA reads TGTGCCAGCAGTTGGAAGGGACCCGGGGAGCTGTTTTTT. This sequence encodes CASSWKGPGELFF.